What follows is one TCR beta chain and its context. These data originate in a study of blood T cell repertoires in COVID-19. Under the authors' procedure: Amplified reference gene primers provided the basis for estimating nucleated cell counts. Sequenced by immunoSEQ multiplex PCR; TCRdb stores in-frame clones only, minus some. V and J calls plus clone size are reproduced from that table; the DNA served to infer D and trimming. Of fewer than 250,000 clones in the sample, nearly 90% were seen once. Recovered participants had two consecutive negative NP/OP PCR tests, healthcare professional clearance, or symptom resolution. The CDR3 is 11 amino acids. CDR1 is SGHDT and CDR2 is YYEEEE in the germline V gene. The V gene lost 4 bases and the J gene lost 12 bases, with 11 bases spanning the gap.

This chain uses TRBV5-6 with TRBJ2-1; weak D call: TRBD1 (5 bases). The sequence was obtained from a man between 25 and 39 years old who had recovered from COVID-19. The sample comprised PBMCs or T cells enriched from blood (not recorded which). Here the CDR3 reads CASSAGIWQFF. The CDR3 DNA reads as TGTGCCAGCAGCGCAGGGATTTGGCAGTTCTTC. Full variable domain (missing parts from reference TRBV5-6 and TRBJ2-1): DAGVTQSPTHLIKTRGQQVTLRCSPKSGHDTVSWYQQALGQGPQFIFQYYEEEERQRGNFPDRFSGHQFPNYSSELNVNALLLGDSALYLCASSAGIWQFFGPGTRLTVL.